This TCR beta chain stems from a study of CD4 T cells in relation to SARS-CoV-2 and coronaviruses. Overall study: After nine to eleven days of antigen culture, PBMC TCR beta CDR3s were sequenced. Findings and caveats of the study: Crossreactivity was assessed only for spike protein, not other viral proteins.

CD4+ T cells from unexposed donors were obtained before the COVID-19 pandemic (2011-2018). The cells were cultured for about ten days before CD4+ T cells were isolated. Cells permitting, SARS-CoV-2 S/N and four cold-coronavirus spikes were tested on unexposed-donor CD4+ T cells. On days 3 and 7, cultures got half fresh IL-2 medium. This clone has just one count. Its antigen is unknown. Germline assignment: CDR1 LGHNA and CDR2 YNFKEQ. The ends lost 3 bases at V and 7 bases at J; junction bases unmatched: 21. The CDR3 sequence is 19 residues long. Clones were read by immunoSEQ multiplex PCR, and TCRdb kept only the in-frame ones, dropping some. This table holds roughly 12,000 clones, around 73% found once.

The rearrangement links TRBV4-2 to TRBJ2-7; TRBD2 matches at 10 bases. The sample comprised CD4+ T cells from PBMCs, cultured in vitro. The origin of this receptor is a human donor in good health. DNA of the CDR3: TGTGCCAGCAGCCACGGGGGTTCTACCGGGACTAGCGTCTTAACAGAGCAGTACTTC. Amino acid sequence: CASSHGGSTGTSVLTEQYF.